This T cell receptor beta chain was recorded in a study of OX40 agonist ivuxolimab in advanced cancers. Losses at the gene ends were 2 bases for V and 9 bases for J; bases not matched to a gene: 8. Germline V gene sequence: CDR1 SGHNT, CDR2 YYREEE (reference sequence). CDR3 size: 14 residues. Produced via immunoSEQ multiplex PCR; TCRdb's table is partial and in-frame only. The sample contains some 70,000 clones, approximately 78% of which appear only once. Specimen: CD4+ or CD8+ T cells sorted from blood, collected in a trial of the OX40 agonist ivuxolimab. The chain links TRBV5-4 to TRBJ2-4, with TRBD1 identical over 7 bases. The TCR originated in an adult with an advanced solid tumor such as melanoma, head and neck, liver or kidney cancer. CDR3 protein: CASSFGRGYSIQYF. The CDR3 nucleotides are TGTGCCAGCAGCTTCGGCAGGGGGTACAGCATTCAGTACTTC.